Sequencing of this T cell receptor (beta chain) was carried out in a study of OX40 agonist ivuxolimab in advanced cancers. On the study more broadly: From about 23 to 85 years was the age range, with a mean of roughly 59 years, and roughly 83% were male. Study-level findings and limits: CD8+ T cells showed, on average, more clonal expansion than CD4+ cells.

With baseline, cycle 4 day 1, and cycle 7 day 1 as timepoints, blood was sampled. The data were produced by immunoSEQ multiplex PCR, yet TCRdb's version contains in-frame clones alone and is incomplete. The sample comprises 77,000 or so clones, roughly 80% of which are singletons, and 0.51% rests with the top ten. In the case of this clone: Its antigen remains unknown.

The germline CDR1 and CDR2 sequences are SGHAT and FQNNGV. The CDR3 spans 13 residues. V lost 0 bases, J lost 4 bases, and 7 bases lay in between. Sequencing was performed on CD4+ or CD8+ T cells sorted from blood, taken in a trial of the OX40 agonist ivuxolimab. The sequence was obtained from an adult with an advanced solid tumor such as melanoma, head and neck, liver or kidney cancer. The gene calls are TRBV11-2 and TRBJ2-7; no reliable D call. This chain's CDR3 is CASSLEGTYEQYF. In nucleotides, the CDR3 is TGTGCCAGCAGCTTAGAGGGAACTTACGAGCAGTACTTC. The full variable domain, rest sourced from reference TRBV11-2 and TRBJ2-7, is EAGVAQSPRYKIIEKRQSVAFWCNPISGHATLYWYQQILGQGPKLLIQFQNNGVVDDSQLPKDRFSAERLKGVDSTLKIQPAKLEDSAVYLCASSLEGTYEQYFGPGTRLTVT.